These 19 T cell receptor beta chains were sequenced from one sample in a study of shared clonotypes between healthy human individuals. The assay was immunoSEQ multiplex PCR, and TCRdb's table has in-frame clones only and misses some. Among over 700,000 clones, 55% to 75% were seen once, and the ten largest hold under 2%. Sequences were obtained from memory CD4+ T cells sorted from blood. Subset specified: CD45RA-negative fraction. The receptors stem from a woman aged 30 to 39 in good health.

This clone was counted only a few times. Additional DNA sequences in this sample encode the identical CDR3. This rearrangement joins TRBV6-6 to TRBJ2-5; no definite D call. The V gene lost 0 bases and the J gene lost 1 base, with 6 bases spanning the gap. CDR1 and CDR2 from the germline V gene are MNHNY and SVGAGI (reference sequence). The CDR3 runs 14 residues. In DNA form, the CDR3 reads TGTGCCAGCAGTTACTCCGCGGCCCAAGAGACCCAGTACTTC. It codes for CASSYSAAQETQYF.

This clone was seen a handful of times. The rearrangement joins TRBV19 to TRBJ2-2, with D possibly being TRBD1 (6 bases). Germline-derived CDR1 and CDR2 are LNHDA and SQIVND (reference sequence). V was trimmed by 6 bases and J by 8 bases, leaving 19 bases between them. The CDR3 sequence is 15 residues long. The CDR3, as DNA: TGTGCCAGTAGCAACAGGGTCATGGGACGAGGGGAGCTGTTTTTT. Protein sequence: CASSNRVMGRGELFF.

The V gene is TRBV27, the J gene TRBJ2-1; 10 nucleotides agree with TRBD2. With V trimmed by 0 bases and J by 10 bases, 12 bases remained unmatched. The germline V gene has CDR1 MNHEY and CDR2 SMNVEV (reference sequence). The CDR3 totals 17 residues. CDR3 loop: CASSLSGMLAGVQEQFF. CDR3 sequence (DNA): TGTGCCAGCAGTTTATCAGGAATGCTAGCGGGAGTCCAGGAGCAGTTCTTC.

The gene calls are TRBV5-4 and TRBJ1-1; D not resolved. Germline assignment: CDR1 SGHNT and CDR2 YYREEE (reference sequence). Trimming pared 4 bases from V and 3 bases from J, leaving 13 bases between. The CDR3 has 14 amino acids. CDR3 in amino acids: CASSTGRGDTEAFF. The CDR3 nucleotides read TGTGCCAGCAGCACCGGGCGGGGAGACACTGAAGCTTTCTTT.

As regards this clone: This likely reflects a read error, since a far larger clone is one base away. The chain is built from TRBV7-6 and TRBJ2-7, with D hard to call. V was clipped by 1 base and J by 2 bases, with 6 bases between them. CDR3 length: 13 amino acids. CDR1 and CDR2 from the germline V gene are SGHVS and FNYEAQ. The CDR3 is CASSLGVAYEQYF. The CDR3 DNA is TGTGCCAGCAGCTTAGGGGTAGCCTACGAGCAGTACTTC.

Of note for this clone: A read error likely explains this, since a far larger clone differs by one base. The chain combines TRBV14 with TRBJ2-7; D is unresolved. Germline V CDR1 and CDR2: SGHDN, FVKESK. The CDR3 sequence is 12 residues long. CDR3 sequence: CVSSPNRYEQYF. The CDR3 DNA reads as TGTGTCAGCAGTCCCAACAGATACGAGCAGTACTTC.

V and J are TRBV28 and TRBJ2-3; D gene uncertain. Germline CDR1 and CDR2: MDHEN and SYDVKM. V gave up 2 bases and J gave up 3 bases, with 9 bases separating them. The CDR3 runs 14 residues. CDR3: CASSLRPTTDTQYF. For the CDR3, the DNA is TGTGCCAGCAGTTTACGGCCAACTACAGATACGCAGTATTTT.

J is TRBJ1-5 and V is TRBV19; possible D gene TRBD1, 5 bases. V was pared by 3 bases and J by 3 bases, with 12 bases between. The CDR3 is 15 amino acids. The germline V gene encodes CDR1 LNHDA and CDR2 SQIVND (reference sequence). This CDR3 is CASSMSTVPNQPQHF. CDR3 DNA: TGTGCCAGTAGTATGTCGACAGTCCCCAATCAGCCCCAGCATTTT. Full variable domain (rest looked up from reference TRBV19 and TRBJ1-5): DGGITQSPKYLFRKEGQNVTLSCEQNLNHDAMYWYRQDPGQGLRLIYYSQIVNDFQKGDIAEGYSVSREKKESFPLTVTSAQKNPTAFYLCASSMSTVPNQPQHFGDGTRLSIL.

This clone showed up just a few times. This chain connects TRBV5-1 to TRBJ2-3, with TRBD2 matching over 9 bases. The CDR3 runs to 18 residues. Germline V gene sequence: CDR1 SGHRS, CDR2 YFSETQ. The V gene end was trimmed by 0 bases and the J gene end by 6 bases; junction bases not matched to a gene: 14. CDR3: CASSLDGSSGGTLDTQYF. CDR3 DNA: TGCGCCAGCAGCTTGGACGGCAGTAGCGGGGGTACACTGGATACGCAGTATTTT.

The V gene is TRBV27, the J gene TRBJ2-2; D remains unclear. The CDR3 totals 15 residues. Germline V CDR1 and CDR2: MNHEY, SMNVEV (reference sequence). V was cut by 3 bases and J by 7 bases, with 15 bases left in between. The CDR3 nucleotides are TGTGCCAGCAGTTTTCCAGCCGCTAACGGCGGGGAGCTGTTTTTT. Translating gives CASSFPAANGGELFF.

This clone has more than one count but fewer than ten. V usage is TRBV5-4 and J usage is TRBJ2-2; D may be TRBD2 (6 bases). V shed 1 base and J shed 5 bases, with 15 bases lying between them. CDR3 length: 16 residues. Germline V CDR1 and CDR2: SGHNT, YYREEE (reference sequence). This CDR3 reads CASSLKRGGETGELFF. The DNA for the CDR3 is TGTGCCAGCAGCTTGAAAAGAGGAGGGGAGACCGGGGAGCTGTTTTTT.

This clone came up once. The chain uses TRBV2 and TRBJ1-5; no reliable D call. The CDR3 loop spans 14 amino acids. Germline lookup yields CDR1 SNHLY and CDR2 FYNNEI. The V end lost 4 bases, the J end lost 0 bases, and 7 bases lay between the germline ends. The CDR3 loop is CASSAEFSNQPQHF. The CDR3 DNA reads as TGTGCCAGCAGTGCTGAATTTAGCAATCAGCCCCAGCATTTT.

The J gene is TRBJ2-1, the V gene TRBV2, with D possibly being TRBD2 (10 bases). V dropped 6 bases and J dropped 7 bases, with 25 bases sitting between them. The CDR3 is made up of 17 amino acids. Germline assignment: CDR1 SNHLY and CDR2 FYNNEI. The CDR3 sequence: CASRGQGRSSGRNEQFF. DNA for the CDR3: TGTGCCAGCAGGGGACAGGGAAGGTCTAGCGGGAGAAATGAGCAGTTCTTC.

The chain employs TRBV5-1 and TRBJ1-1, with 7 bases aligning to TRBD1. CDR1 is SGHRS, CDR2 YFSETQ, per germline. This CDR3 region has 14 residues. V was pared by 4 bases and J by 3 bases, with 6 bases of the junction left unmatched. The CDR3 protein is CASSVGQTYTEAFF. Here the CDR3 DNA reads TGCGCCAGCAGCGTGGGACAGACGTACACTGAAGCTTTCTTT.

The rearrangement links TRBV11-2 to TRBJ2-5; perhaps D is TRBD1 or TRBD2 (6 bases each). Per germline, CDR1 SGHAT and CDR2 FQNNGV. Trimming took off 0 bases at V and 7 bases at J, with 18 bases between the two ends. This CDR3 is built from 16 residues. The CDR3 is CASSLEGGPIAGTQYF. CDR3 nucleotide sequence: TGTGCCAGCAGCTTAGAGGGGGGCCCCATTGCGGGGACCCAGTACTTC. Full variable domain (outside the CDR3, taken from reference TRBV11-2 and TRBJ2-5): EAGVAQSPRYKIIEKRQSVAFWCNPISGHATLYWYQQILGQGPKLLIQFQNNGVVDDSQLPKDRFSAERLKGVDSTLKIQPAKLEDSAVYLCASSLEGGPIAGTQYFGPGTRLLVL.

J is TRBJ1-5 and V is TRBV28; D uncertain. V gave up 4 bases and J gave up 0 bases, with 13 bases separating them. Germline V gene lookup returns CDR1 MDHEN and CDR2 SYDVKM. This CDR3 spans 16 amino acids. The DNA for the CDR3 is TGTGCCAGCAGTTCGCGAGACTTTTATAGCAATCAGCCCCAGCATTTT. Its translation: CASSSRDFYSNQPQHF.

This chain joins TRBV11-2 and TRBJ1-1; D is undetermined. The CDR3 is made up of 13 amino acids. Trimming took 2 bases from V and 1 from J, leaving 5 bases between them. Germline V lookup: CDR1 SGHAT, CDR2 FQNNGV. Here the CDR3 reads CASSLSRNTEAFF. CDR3 coding DNA: TGTGCCAGCAGCTTAAGTAGGAACACTGAAGCTTTCTTT.

The rearrangement links TRBV25-1 to TRBJ2-1; 9 bases match TRBD1. Trimming cost V 6 bases and J 1 base; bases outside gene matches: 7. Germline V CDR1 and CDR2: MGHDK, SYGVNS. This CDR3 spans 16 amino acids. DNA of the CDR3: TGTGCCAGCAGCCGAACAGGGGGCTTTTCCTACAATGAGCAGTTCTTC. This encodes CASSRTGGFSYNEQFF.

This clone turned up a few times. The chain is built from TRBV5-1 and TRBJ1-1; 7 positions agree with TRBD1. V trimming: 4 bases; J trimming: 3 bases; junction bases outside the gene matches: 12. The germline V gene encodes CDR1 SGHRS and CDR2 YFSETQ. This CDR3 region has 16 residues. DNA for the CDR3: TGCGCCAGCAGCGCCTGGTCTGGCAGGGGGGACACTGAAGCTTTCTTT. Its protein is CASSAWSGRGDTEAFF.